These 28 T cell receptor beta chains were all obtained from the same sample, sequenced in a study of T cells after yellow fever vaccination. TCRdb processed the 5' RACE reads anew with MiXCR; each CDR3 protein has one entry. Among a few hundred thousand distinct CDR3 sequences listed, 4.1% were seen once. The specimen was PBMCs, collected 5 days after the yellow fever booster vaccination. These receptors came from a man younger than 30 who received the YFV17D yellow fever vaccine.

The chain carries TRBV6-6 and TRBJ2-2, with 7 positions matching TRBD1. J was trimmed by 4 bases and V by 10 bases; bases with no gene match: 9. CDR1 and CDR2 (germline): MNHNY, SVGAGI (reference sequence). The CDR3 consists of 14 residues. The CDR3 DNA follows: TGTGCCACCCCGACAGGGCTGGGCACCGGGGAGCTGTTTTTT. Protein product: CATPTGLGTGELFF.

This clonotype turned up a few times. The rearrangement links TRBV11-2 to TRBJ1-4, with TRBD1 matching over 8 bases. Germline V gives CDR1 SGHAT, CDR2 FQNNGV. V lost 5 bases to trimming and J lost 8 bases; unmatched junction nucleotides: 13. The CDR3 contains 16 residues. The CDR3 DNA is TGTGCCAGCAGCCCCCTTGGACAGGGCGGAGGGGAAAAACTGTTTTTT. Its translation is CASSPLGQGGGEKLFF.

This clonotype has more than one count but fewer than ten. This sequence joins TRBV11-2 and TRBJ2-1, with 9 bases that match TRBD2. Germline values: CDR1 SGHAT, CDR2 FQNNGV. The V gene end was trimmed by 5 bases and the J gene end by 6 bases; junction bases not matched to a gene: 11. CDR3 length equals 16 residues. This CDR3 is CASSLLAGTSRNEQFF. CDR3 DNA sequence: TGTGCCAGCAGCCTTCTCGCCGGGACTAGCCGCAATGAGCAGTTCTTC.

The sample holds many counts of this clonotype. V and J are TRBV12-3 or TRBV12-4 and TRBJ2-7; a weak D match, TRBD1 (6 bases). V lost 0 bases and J 7 bases, leaving 10 bases between the germline ends. There are 13 residues in the CDR3. CDR3 sequence reads: CASSLAGAGEQYF. In DNA form, the CDR3 reads TGTGCCAGCAGTTTAGCGGGGGCAGGTGAGCAGTACTTC.

The chain uses TRBV6-1 and TRBJ2-1, with 12 bases lining up with TRBD1. V gave up 6 bases and J gave up 10 bases; unmatched junction bases: 7. This CDR3 comprises 14 residues. The germline V gene encodes CDR1 MNHNS and CDR2 SASEGT. CDR3 sequence (DNA): TGTGCCAGCAGGTCCGGGACAGGGGGCCAAGAGCAGTTCTTC. Translating gives CASRSGTGGQEQFF.

V gene TRBV12-3 or TRBV12-4 combines with J gene TRBJ2-2; the D is unclear. This CDR3 comprises 14 residues. V was trimmed by 7 bases and J by 7 bases, leaving 16 bases between them. CDR3 sequence: CASNPGSHFGELFF. The CDR3 region has the DNA TGTGCCAGCAACCCAGGAAGTCACTTCGGGGAGCTGTTTTTT.

This chain links TRBV5-1 with TRBJ2-2; unclear D gene. Trimming left V 1 base short and J 3 bases short, with 10 bases between. Germline values: CDR1 SGHRS, CDR2 YFSETQ. This CDR3 comprises 15 residues. Written as DNA, the CDR3 is TGCGCCAGCAGCTTGTGGCCCCAATACACCGGGGAGCTGTTTTTT. This sequence encodes CASSLWPQYTGELFF.

This clonotype was counted a few times. V and J are TRBV7-2 and TRBJ2-5, with D perhaps TRBD1 or TRBD2 (5 bases each). This CDR3 is built from 15 residues. The germline gives CDR1 SGHTA, CDR2 FQGNSA. Trimming left V 4 bases short and J 2 bases short, with 14 bases between. CDR3 bases: TGTGCCAGCAGCTCCCCTAAAGAGGGGCAAGAGACCCAGTACTTC. Translated, it gives CASSSPKEGQETQYF. The full variable domain, rest sourced from reference TRBV7-2 and TRBJ2-5, is GAGVSQSPSNKVTEKGKDVELRCDPISGHTALYWYRQSLGQGLEFLIYFQGNSAPDKSGLPSDRFSAERTGGSVSTLTIQRTQQEDSAVYLCASSSPKEGQETQYFGPGTRLLVL.

Many counts were recorded for this clonotype. The gene calls are TRBV6-1 and TRBJ2-7, with D unclear. Trimming shortened V by 1 base and J by 6 bases, and 10 bases separated the two germline ends. The germline gives CDR1 MNHNS, CDR2 SASEGT. The CDR3 totals 13 residues. In nucleotides, the CDR3 is TGTGCCAGCAGTGAAGGGGCAGTCCTCGAGCAGTACGTC. Translation gives CASSEGAVLEQYV.

The rearrangement links TRBV7-2 to TRBJ1-1; D gene unclear. This CDR3 contains 11 residues. Per the germline V gene, CDR1 is SGHTA and CDR2 is FQGNSA. Trimming took off 3 bases at V and 9 bases at J, with 8 bases between the two ends. CDR3 region: CASSFSSKAFF. CDR3 nucleotides: TGTGCCAGCAGCTTTAGTTCCAAAGCTTTCTTT.

This clonotype was seen repeatedly, ten times or more. The chain recombines TRBV7-2 with TRBJ2-7, with TRBD2 as a possible D gene (5 bases). CDR3 size: 13 residues. CDR1 SGHTA and CDR2 FQGNSA come from the germline V gene. Between the trimmed V and J ends, which lost 0 bases and 2 bases, there was a span of 5 bases. Written as DNA, the CDR3 is TGTGCCAGCAGCTTAGCGGGAGCCTACGAGCAGTACTTC. This translates into CASSLAGAYEQYF.

In its sample, this clonotype was seen a few times. The chain employs TRBV4-3 and TRBJ1-3; no firm D call. The germline CDR1 and CDR2 sequences are LGHNA and YSLEER. The CDR3 has 15 residues. V dropped 1 base and J dropped 5 bases, with 12 bases sitting between them. Here the CDR3 DNA reads TGCGCCAGCAGCCAAGCAAGGGAGCTGCGAAACACCATATATTTT. It codes for CASSQARELRNTIYF.

The chain has TRBV4-3 and TRBJ2-6; D is possibly TRBD1 or TRBD2 (6 bases each). Germline CDR1 reads LGHNA; CDR2 reads YSLEER. The CDR3 runs to 16 residues. Trimming took 0 bases from V and 5 from J, leaving 11 bases between them. The CDR3: CASSQDWRGRANVLTF. The CDR3 DNA follows: TGCGCCAGCAGCCAAGATTGGAGGGGGAGGGCCAACGTCCTGACTTTC.

In its sample, this clonotype was seen once. The V and J genes are TRBV7-9 and TRBJ1-1; D not certain. This CDR3 has 16 residues. Germline-derived CDR1 and CDR2 are SEHNR and FQNEAQ (reference sequence). V was pared by 6 bases and J by 1 base, with 18 bases between. The CDR3 nucleotides read TGTGCCAGCAGTGACTCCCGGGCAGTCGGGAACACTGAAGCTTTCTTT. Its translation: CASSDSRAVGNTEAFF.

The genes are TRBV5-1 and TRBJ2-7, with D perhaps being TRBD1 or TRBD2 (5 bases each). This CDR3 region has 16 residues. Per the germline V gene, CDR1 is SGHRS and CDR2 is YFSETQ. V lost 4 bases to trimming and J lost 0 bases, with 17 bases between them. The CDR3 loop reads CASSLQGRSPSYEQYF. Here the CDR3 DNA reads TGCGCCAGCAGCCTGCAGGGACGGAGTCCCTCCTACGAGCAGTACTTC.

The chain links TRBV28 to TRBJ2-7, with TRBD1 identical over 9 bases. CDR1 and CDR2 from the germline V gene are MDHEN and SYDVKM. V shed 5 bases and J 2 bases; nucleotides not matched to a gene: 4. The CDR3 has 14 residues. The CDR3 coding sequence is TGTGCCAGCAGTGCCCGACAGGGGGCCTACGAGCAGTACGTC. As protein: CASSARQGAYEQYV.

This clonotype was counted many times. The genes are TRBV5-1 and TRBJ2-2; a possible D gene is TRBD2 (5 bases). The CDR3 has 14 residues. The V gene lost 9 bases and the J gene lost 6 bases, with 18 bases spanning the gap. CDR1 is SGHRS and CDR2 is YFSETQ in the germline V gene. CDR3 nucleotides: TGCGCCACTCCGGGGTCTCAGCATTCCGGGGAGCTGTTTTTT. Translation gives CATPGSQHSGELFF.

This clonotype was recorded at least ten times. The chain couples TRBV6-5 to TRBJ2-1; TRBD2 aligns across 13 bases. This CDR3 region has 18 residues. V was pared by 5 bases and J by 0 bases, with 7 bases of the junction left unmatched. Germline-derived CDR1 and CDR2 are MNHEY and SVGAGI. The CDR3 sequence: CASSPRTSGGPSYNEQFF. The CDR3 DNA follows: TGTGCCAGCAGTCCCCGGACTAGCGGGGGCCCCTCCTACAATGAGCAGTTCTTC.

This chain links TRBV20-1 with TRBJ2-3; TRBD2 is a possible D gene (5 bases). Germline loops: CDR1 DFQATT, CDR2 SNEGSKA (reference sequence). V was clipped by 6 bases and J by 4 bases, with 11 bases between them. The CDR3 sequence is 12 residues long. CDR3 nucleotide sequence: TGCAGTGCCCCCACGGGGTCAGATACGCAGTATTTT. This sequence encodes CSAPTGSDTQYF.

The chain recombines TRBV7-2 with TRBJ1-5; TRBD1 agrees at 11 bases. The germline gives CDR1 SGHTA, CDR2 FQGNSA. Trimming at V came to 2 bases and at J to 6 bases, leaving 6 bases not matched to a gene. The CDR3 contains 16 residues. The CDR3 DNA sequence: TGTGCCAGCAGCTTAAATGGACAGGGGGCCTTTCAGCCCCAGCATTTT. The encoded protein is CASSLNGQGAFQPQHF.

This clonotype was recorded a few times. V is TRBV20-1 and J is TRBJ1-3; 8 bases match TRBD1. The CDR3 has 17 residues. Germline CDR1 DFQATT, CDR2 SNEGSKA (reference sequence). V was pared by 6 bases and J by 0 bases, with 13 bases of the junction left unmatched. The CDR3 region is CSAEGQGGSGSGNTIYF. Written as DNA, the CDR3 is TGCAGTGCCGAAGGACAGGGAGGATCGGGCTCTGGAAACACCATATATTTT.

This clonotype was counted many times. V usage is TRBV20-1 and J usage is TRBJ1-3; unclear D gene. The germline V and J ends were trimmed by 0 bases and 4 bases, with 7 bases remaining between them. The length of the CDR3 is 13 residues. The germline gives CDR1 DFQATT, CDR2 SNEGSKA (reference sequence). The CDR3 loop reads CSARDLRGNTIYF. The CDR3 region has the DNA TGCAGTGCTAGAGATTTAAGGGGAAACACCATATATTTT.

J is TRBJ1-5 and V is TRBV5-1; 11 nucleotides line up with TRBD1. V gave up 0 bases and J gave up 7 bases; unmatched junction bases: 9. CDR1 is SGHRS, CDR2 YFSETQ, per germline. The CDR3 is 17 residues long. This CDR3 reads CASSLDVDRGRGQPQHF. The CDR3 DNA follows: TGCGCCAGCAGCTTGGATGTGGACAGGGGGCGCGGGCAGCCCCAGCATTTT.

Ten or more counts support this clonotype. This chain uses TRBV6-5 with TRBJ1-3; D is uncertain. This CDR3 contains 14 residues. V lost 6 bases and J 1 base, leaving 10 bases between the germline ends. Per the germline V gene, CDR1 is MNHEY and CDR2 is SVGAGI. The CDR3 loop is CASSPFTSGNTIYF. CDR3 nucleotide sequence: TGTGCCAGCAGCCCATTTACGTCTGGAAACACCATATATTTT.

This clonotype was detected ten times or more. This chain links TRBV7-8 with TRBJ2-3; D not certain. Per the germline V gene, CDR1 is SGHVS and CDR2 is FQNEAQ. This CDR3 is built from 17 residues. Trimming stripped 0 bases from V and 2 bases from J, with 15 bases between. The CDR3 here is CASSLAISIKPTDTQYF. The CDR3 DNA reads as TGTGCCAGCAGCTTAGCGATTTCCATCAAACCCACAGATACGCAGTATTTT.

Worth noting for this clonotype: Since a much larger clone is just one base distant, this may be a read error. The chain recombines TRBV2 with TRBJ1-6; 8 positions match TRBD1. The CDR3 runs 13 residues. Germline V gene sequence: CDR1 SNHLY, CDR2 FYNNEI. The CDR3 reads CASNGQGDSHLHF. CDR3 sequence (DNA): TGTGCCAGCAACGGACAGGGCGACTCACACCTCCACTTT.

This clonotype was detected ten times or more. The chain couples TRBV9 to TRBJ2-3; D uncertain. Germline V gene sequence: CDR1 SGDLS, CDR2 YYNGEE. Trimming stripped 4 bases from V and 2 bases from J, with 8 bases between. The CDR3 is 13 amino acids. The CDR3 is CASSPNPTDTQYF. The DNA for the CDR3 is TGTGCCAGCAGCCCCAACCCCACAGATACGCAGTATTTT.

This clonotype turned up a few times. The chain employs TRBV11-2 and TRBJ1-1; possible D gene TRBD1, 6 bases. Germline V gene sequence: CDR1 SGHAT, CDR2 FQNNGV. This CDR3 is 14 amino acids long. Trimming took 5 bases from V and 9 from J, leaving 19 bases between them. DNA for the CDR3: TGTGCCAGCAGCCCCCCCCCCGGGGGGCTCAAAGCTTTCTTT. This sequence encodes CASSPPPGGLKAFF.